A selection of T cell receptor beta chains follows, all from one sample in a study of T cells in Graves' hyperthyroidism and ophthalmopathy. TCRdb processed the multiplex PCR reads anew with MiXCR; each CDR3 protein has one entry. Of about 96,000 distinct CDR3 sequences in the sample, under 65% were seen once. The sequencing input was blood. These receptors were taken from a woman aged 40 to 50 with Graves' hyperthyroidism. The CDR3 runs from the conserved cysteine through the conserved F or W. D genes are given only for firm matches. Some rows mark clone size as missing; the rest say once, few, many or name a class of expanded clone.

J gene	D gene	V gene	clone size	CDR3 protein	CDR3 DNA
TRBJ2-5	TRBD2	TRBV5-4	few	CASSLVLAGQETQYF	TGTGCCAGCAGCTTGGTACTAGCGGGACAAGAGACCCAGTACTTC
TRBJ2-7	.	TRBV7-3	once	CASSDGEGYEQYF	TGTGCCAGCAGTGACGGCGAGGGGTACGAGCAGTACTTC
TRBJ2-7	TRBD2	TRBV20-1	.	CSASGLAGVTYEQYF	TGCAGTGCTAGTGGCCTAGCGGGAGTAACCTACGAGCAGTACTTC
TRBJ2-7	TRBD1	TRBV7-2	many	CASSDGPGQGAYEQYF	TGTGCCAGCAGCGATGGACCGGGACAGGGGGCCTACGAGCAGTACTTC
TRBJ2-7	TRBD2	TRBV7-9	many	CASRRTSGSYEQYF	TGTGCCAGCAGAAGGACTAGCGGGAGTTACGAGCAGTACTTC
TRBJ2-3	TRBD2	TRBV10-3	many	CAIRTSGRSDTQYF	TGTGCCATCAGGACTAGCGGGAGGTCGGATACGCAGTATTTT
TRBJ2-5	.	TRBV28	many	CASRPPKYQETQYF	TGTGCCAGCAGGCCTCCGAAATACCAAGAGACCCAGTACTTC
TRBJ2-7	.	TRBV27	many	CASSLSSRGEQYF	TGTGCCAGCAGTTTATCCAGCCGGGGCGAGCAGTACTTC
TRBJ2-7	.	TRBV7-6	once	CASSLGDKNEQYF	TGTGCCAGCAGCTTAGGGGACAAAAACGAGCAGTACTTC
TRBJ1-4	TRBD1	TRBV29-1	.	CSRGQGIDYEKLFF	TGCAGCAGGGGACAGGGGATCGACTATGAAAAACTGTTTTTT
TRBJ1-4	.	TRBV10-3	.	CAISVPSGIAEKLFF	TGTGCCATCAGTGTCCCGAGCGGGATAGCTGAAAAACTGTTTTTT
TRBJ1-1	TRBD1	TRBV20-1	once	CSERTGRTEAFF	TGCAGTGAGCGGACAGGGAGGACTGAAGCTTTCTTT
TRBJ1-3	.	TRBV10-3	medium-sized	CAIGGNTIYF	TGTGCCATCGGTGGAAACACCATATATTTT
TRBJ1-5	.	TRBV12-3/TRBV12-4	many	CASSLEERGQPQHF	TGTGCCAGCAGTTTGGAGGAGCGCGGTCAGCCCCAGCATTTT
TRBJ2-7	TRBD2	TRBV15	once	CATSSTSGRVREQYF	TGTGCCACCAGCTCCACTAGCGGGAGGGTTCGCGAGCAGTACTTC
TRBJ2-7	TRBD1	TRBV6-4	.	CASSTDRGTYEQYF	TGTGCCAGCAGTACGGACAGGGGAACCTACGAGCAGTACTTC
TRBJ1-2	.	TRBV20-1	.	CSATLTQGLYGYTF	TGCAGTGCTACCCTCACCCAGGGCCTCTATGGCTACACCTTC
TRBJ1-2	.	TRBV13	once	CASSSQSEGETNYGYTF	TGTGCCAGCAGCTCACAAAGTGAGGGGGAGACCAACTATGGCTACACCTTC
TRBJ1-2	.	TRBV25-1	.	CTSRERAAGGYTF	TGTACCAGCAGGGAACGAGCTGCAGGTGGCTACACCTTC
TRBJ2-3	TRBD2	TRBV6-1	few	CASSRLIPGGITDTQYF	TGTGCCAGCAGCCGACTGATACCGGGAGGGATCACAGATACGCAGTATTTT
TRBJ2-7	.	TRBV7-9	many	CASSFLGEQYF	TGTGCCAGCAGCTTCCTAGGCGAGCAGTACTTC
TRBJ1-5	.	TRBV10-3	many	CAISVSTTGNQPQHF	TGTGCCATCAGTGTTAGTACTACAGGAAATCAGCCCCAGCATTTT
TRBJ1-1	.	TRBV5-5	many	CASIQWVRTEAFF	TGTGCCAGCATCCAATGGGTACGGACTGAAGCTTTCTTT
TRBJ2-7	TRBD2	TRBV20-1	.	CSARVLAGPYERYF	TGCAGTGCTAGGGTACTAGCGGGTCCCTACGAGCGGTACTTC
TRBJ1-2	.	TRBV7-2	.	CASSLGEREGYTF	TGTGCCAGCAGCCTAGGAGAGCGGGAGGGCTACACCTTC
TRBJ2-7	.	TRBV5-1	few	CASSLGVFGVSYEQYF	TGCGCCAGCAGCTTGGGCGTCTTCGGGGTTTCCTACGAGCAGTACTTC
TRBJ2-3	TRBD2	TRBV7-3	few	CASSLWGLALTTDTQYF	TGTGCCAGCAGCTTATGGGGACTAGCGTTAACCACAGATACGCAGTATTTT
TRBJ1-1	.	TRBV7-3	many	CASSLHSNTEAFF	TGTGCCAGCAGCCTCCACTCGAACACTGAAGCTTTCTTT
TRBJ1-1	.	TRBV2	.	CASSEDGLGGTEAFF	TGTGCCAGCAGTGAAGACGGGCTGGGGGGAACTGAAGCTTTCTTT
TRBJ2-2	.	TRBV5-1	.	CASSLGRYNTGELSW	TGCGCCAGCAGCCTGGGTCGGTACAACACCGGGGAGCTGTCTTGG
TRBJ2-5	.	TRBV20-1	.	CSYQGWAETQYF	TGCAGTTATCAGGGGTGGGCAGAGACCCAGTACTTC
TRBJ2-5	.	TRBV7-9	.	CASSEAGNQPQGGETQYF	TGTGCCAGCAGCGAGGCGGGCAATCAGCCCCAGGGTGGGGAGACCCAGTACTTC
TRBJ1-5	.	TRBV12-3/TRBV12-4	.	CASSLTGPQHF	TGTGCCAGCAGTTTGACAGGGCCCCAGCATTTT
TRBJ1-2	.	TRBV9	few	CASRGEGGDSRNNYGYTF	TGTGCCAGCAGAGGTGAAGGGGGGGACTCCAGAAACAACTATGGCTACACCTTC
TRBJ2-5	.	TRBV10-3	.	CAISARDRVGQETQYF	TGTGCCATCAGTGCTAGAGACCGGGTTGGACAAGAGACCCAGTACTTC
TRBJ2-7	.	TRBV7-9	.	CASSEASVSYEQYF	TGTGCCAGCAGCGAGGCGAGTGTCTCCTACGAGCAGTACTTC